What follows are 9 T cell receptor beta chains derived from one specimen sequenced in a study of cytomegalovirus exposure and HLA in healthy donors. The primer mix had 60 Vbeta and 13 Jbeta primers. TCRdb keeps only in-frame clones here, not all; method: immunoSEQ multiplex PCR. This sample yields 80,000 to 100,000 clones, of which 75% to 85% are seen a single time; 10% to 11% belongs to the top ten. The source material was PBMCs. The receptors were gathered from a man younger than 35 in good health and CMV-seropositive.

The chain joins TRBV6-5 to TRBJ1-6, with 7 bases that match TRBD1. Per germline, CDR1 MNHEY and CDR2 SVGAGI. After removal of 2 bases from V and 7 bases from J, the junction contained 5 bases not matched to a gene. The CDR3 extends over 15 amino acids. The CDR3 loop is CASSYSDRANSPLHF. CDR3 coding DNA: TGTGCCAGCAGTTACAGCGACAGGGCGAATTCACCCCTCCACTTT.

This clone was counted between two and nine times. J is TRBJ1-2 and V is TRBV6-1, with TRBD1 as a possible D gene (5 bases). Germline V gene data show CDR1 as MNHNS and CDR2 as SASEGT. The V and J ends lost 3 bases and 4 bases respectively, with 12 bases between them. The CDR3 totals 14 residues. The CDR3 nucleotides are TGTGCCAGCAGTGAGGTCCCAGGGCGCTATGGCTACACCTTC. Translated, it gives CASSEVPGRYGYTF.

CDR3 sequence (DNA): TGTGCCACCAGCAGTGCCAGGGCGGACTATGGCTACACCTTC. Translated, it gives CATSSARADYGYTF. This chain uses TRBV15 with TRBJ1-2; D is possibly TRBD1 (5 bases). Germline loops: CDR1 LNHNV, CDR2 YYDKDF (reference sequence). Trimming removed 3 bases from V and 3 bases from J, with 11 bases in between. CDR3 length: 14 residues.

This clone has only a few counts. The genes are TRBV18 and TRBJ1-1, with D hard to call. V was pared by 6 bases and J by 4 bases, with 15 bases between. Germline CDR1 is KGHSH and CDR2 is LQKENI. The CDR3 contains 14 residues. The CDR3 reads CASSWRERGTEAFF. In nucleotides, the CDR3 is TGTGCCAGCTCGTGGAGGGAACGGGGCACTGAAGCTTTCTTT.

CDR3 coding DNA: TGTGCCAGCAGGAGGGGGGGAAACGACTACGAGCAGTACTTC. Amino acid sequence: CASRRGGNDYEQYF. This chain connects TRBV6-1 to TRBJ2-7; a weak D match, TRBD2 (7 bases). The CDR3 length is 14 residues. Trimming removed 6 bases at V and 3 bases at J, with 15 bases between. From germline, CDR1 is MNHNS and CDR2 SASEGT.

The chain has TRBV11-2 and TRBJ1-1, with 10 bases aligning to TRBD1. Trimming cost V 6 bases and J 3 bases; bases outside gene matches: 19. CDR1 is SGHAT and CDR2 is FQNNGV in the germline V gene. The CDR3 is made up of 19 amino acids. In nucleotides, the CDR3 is TGTGCCAGCAGGGGACGGGGGCCGGGGACAGGGGTGTGGTACACTGAAGCTTTCTTT. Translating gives CASRGRGPGTGVWYTEAFF.

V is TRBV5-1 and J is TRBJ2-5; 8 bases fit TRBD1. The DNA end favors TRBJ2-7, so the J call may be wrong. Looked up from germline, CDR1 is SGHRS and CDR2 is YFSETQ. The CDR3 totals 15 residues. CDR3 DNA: TGCGCCAGCAGCTTGGACGGACAGGGATCCTACGAGCAGTACTTC. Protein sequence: CASSLDGQGSYEQYF.

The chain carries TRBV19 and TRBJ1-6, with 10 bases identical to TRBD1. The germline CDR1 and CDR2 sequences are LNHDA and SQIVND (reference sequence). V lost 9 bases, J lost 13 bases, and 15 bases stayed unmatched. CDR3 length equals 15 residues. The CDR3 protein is CASTQGQGSHQPLHF. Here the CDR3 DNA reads TGTGCCAGCACTCAGGGACAGGGGTCCCATCAGCCCCTCCACTTT.

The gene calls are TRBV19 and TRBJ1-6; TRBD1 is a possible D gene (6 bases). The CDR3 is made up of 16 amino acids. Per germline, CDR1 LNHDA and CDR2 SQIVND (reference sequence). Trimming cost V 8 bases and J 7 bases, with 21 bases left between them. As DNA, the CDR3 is TGTGCCAGTGCCCTAGACAGGTCGGCTTGGAATTCACCCCTCCACTTT. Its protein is CASALDRSAWNSPLHF.